This T cell receptor (beta chain) was captured by sequencing in a study of beta chain features in type 1 diabetes. Trimming removed 0 bases from V and 4 bases from J, with 8 bases in between. This CDR3 has 14 residues. Germline loops: CDR1 SGHVS, CDR2 FQNEAQ. The study, taken as a whole, reports: Insertions at VDJ junctions were less frequent in type 1 diabetes patients. These patients also deleted more nucleotides at the same junctions. HLA influence on TCRB rearrangement stayed unresolved here.

Researchers reported sorting CD4+ naive, central memory, regulatory and stem cell-like memory cells via CD45RO/CCR7/CD25/CD127/CD95/CD27. Expressed TCRB transcripts were sequenced after all isolated RNA was converted to cDNA. It was found that naive, central memory and regulatory T cell samples averaged around 3.5 million reads. Assay used: immunoSEQ multiplex PCR; TCRdb lists only in-frame clones, some missing. The table lists around 430,000 clones, roughly 30% of them singletons, with roughly 0.066% in the top ten. Note on this clone: What it recognizes is unknown.

This chain uses TRBV7-8 with TRBJ2-3; D may be TRBD1 or TRBD2 (6 bases each). Input material: naive CD4+ T cells from blood. The receptor comes from a man in his late teens or twenties in good health. The CDR3 sequence: CASSLARGPDTQYF. The CDR3 DNA reads TGTGCCAGCAGCTTAGCACGGGGGCCAGATACGCAGTATTTT. The full variable domain, in which reference TRBV7-8 and TRBJ2-3 provide the parts outside the CDR3, is GAGVSQSPRYKVAKRGQDVALRCDPISGHVSLFWYQQALGQGPEFLTYFQNEAQLDKSGLPSDRFFAERPEGSVSTLKIQRTQQEDSAVYLCASSLARGPDTQYFGPGTRLTVL.